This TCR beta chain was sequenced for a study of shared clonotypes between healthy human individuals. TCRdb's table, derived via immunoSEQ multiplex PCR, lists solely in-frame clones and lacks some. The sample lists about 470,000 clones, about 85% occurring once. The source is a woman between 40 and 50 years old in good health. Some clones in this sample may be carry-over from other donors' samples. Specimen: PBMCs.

CDR3 residues: CASSLSTGNNNEQFF. CDR3 DNA: TGTGCCAGCAGTTTATCGACCGGGAACAACAATGAGCAGTTCTTC. J is TRBJ2-1 and V is TRBV27; TRBD2 might be the D (5 bases). Germline V gene data show CDR1 as MNHEY and CDR2 as SMNVEV (reference sequence). The CDR3 length is 15 residues. Trimming removed 0 bases from V and 5 bases from J, with 11 bases in between.